Detailed here is one TCR beta chain. What it recognizes is unknown. This record comes from a study of T cells in localized non-small cell lung cancer. Findings and caveats of the study: Investigators sequenced only a single tumor region, leaving heterogeneity possible. Within adjacent lung there appeared a median roughly 60 of the top 100 tumor clones. Elevated blood T cell density was associated with longer overall survival.

The table came from immunoSEQ multiplex PCR; TCRdb's copy has only in-frame clones and leaves some out. The profile shows about 13,000 clones, 86% of them singletons. V shed 2 bases and J 1 base; nucleotides not matched to a gene: 2. Per the germline V gene, CDR1 is SGHDT and CDR2 is YYEEEE. The CDR3 has 14 residues. The chain employs TRBV5-6 and TRBJ2-5, with TRBD1 matching 7 bases. Source: peripheral blood, taken before any cancer treatment. This sequence was found in a male donor aged 60 or over with stage III lung adenocarcinoma. CDR3 amino acids: CASSFDRVQETQYF. The CDR3 DNA follows: TGTGCCAGCAGCTTCGACAGGGTCCAAGAGACCCAGTACTTC.